Below are 26 T cell receptor beta chains sequenced from a single sample in a study of T cells in Graves' hyperthyroidism and ophthalmopathy. Amplified TCR beta CDR3 regions derived from RNA transcripts. RT-PCR in the first round (using the HTBI primer set) targeted the TCR CDR3. From the multiplex PCR reads, TCRdb called clonotypes with MiXCR, one entry per CDR3 protein. Among under 800,000 distinct CDR3 sequences listed, approximately 14% were seen once. The sequencing input was blood. The source is a woman aged 18 to 35 with Graves' hyperthyroidism.

The chain combines TRBV12-3 or TRBV12-4 with TRBJ2-1; the match to TRBD2 covers 15 bases. Trimming took 7 bases from V and 0 from J; bases not matched to a gene: 7. The CDR3 loop spans 18 amino acids. CDR3 in amino acids: CASTPGLAGGTSYNEQFF. The CDR3 DNA follows: TGTGCCAGCACCCCGGGACTAGCGGGAGGTACCTCCTACAATGAGCAGTTCTTC.

The V call is TRBV5-4, the J call TRBJ2-1; 13 nucleotides match TRBD2. There are 15 residues in the CDR3. CDR1 is SGHNT, CDR2 YYREEE, per germline (reference sequence). V lost 4 bases, J lost 6 bases, and 4 bases stayed unmatched. CDR3 amino acids: CASSMGLAGSNEQFF. CDR3 in DNA: TGTGCCAGCAGCATGGGACTAGCGGGAAGCAATGAGCAGTTCTTC.

This clonotype was counted only a few times. V is TRBV11-2 and J is TRBJ2-7; 12 nucleotides agree with TRBD2. Germline V lookup: CDR1 SGHAT, CDR2 FQNNGV. Germline trimming cut 5 bases from V and 4 bases from J; bases unmatched to any gene: 12. This CDR3 has 17 amino acids. The CDR3 here is CASSRSLTSGGIYEQYF. CDR3 bases: TGTGCCAGCAGCCGCTCACTCACTAGCGGGGGGATTTACGAGCAGTACTTC.

Ten or more counts support this clonotype. The rearrangement uses TRBV5-1 and TRBJ2-5, with TRBD1 matching 8 bases. The V segment lost 0 bases and the J segment 4 bases; nucleotides outside the gene matches: 5. Germline CDR1 SGHRS, CDR2 YFSETQ. The CDR3 length is 15 residues. The CDR3 sequence is CASSLVPRGRETQYF. The CDR3 bases are TGCGCCAGCAGCTTGGTGCCCAGGGGGCGAGAGACCCAGTACTTC.

This clonotype was detected many times. V is TRBV2 and J is TRBJ2-3; TRBD2 agrees at 8 bases. The CDR3 covers 14 residues. Looked up from germline, CDR1 is SNHLY and CDR2 is FYNNEI. Trimming at V came to 7 bases and at J to 4 bases, leaving 7 bases not matched to a gene. CDR3 in amino acids: CASILSGSSDTQYF. CDR3 bases: TGTGCCAGCATCCTCAGCGGGAGCTCAGATACGCAGTATTTT.

V and J are TRBV15 and TRBJ2-5, with 11 bases matching TRBD1. Germline CDR1 and CDR2: LNHNV and YYDKDF (reference sequence). Unmatched junction bases numbered 4, after V lost 4 bases and J lost 0 bases. The CDR3 is 16 amino acids. The DNA of the CDR3 is TGTGCCACCAGCAAGGACAGGGGGCCCTACCAAGAGACCCAGTACTTC. It is translated as CATSKDRGPYQETQYF.

This clonotype was detected ten times or more. The rearrangement uses TRBV7-9 and TRBJ2-5; D remains ambiguous. Germline CDR1 SEHNR, CDR2 FQNEAQ (reference sequence). This CDR3 contains 14 residues. The germline V and J ends were trimmed by 5 bases and 7 bases, with 17 bases remaining between them. The CDR3 nucleotides are TGTGCCAGCAGCCCCCGGGCTTCCTCGGGGACCCAGTACTTC. It translates to CASSPRASSGTQYF.

This rearrangement joins TRBV28 to TRBJ2-3, with D possibly being TRBD2 (6 bases). The CDR3 is made up of 19 amino acids. The V gene's germline CDR1 is MDHEN and CDR2 SYDVKM. V lost 5 bases to trimming and J lost 2 bases, with 26 bases between them. The CDR3: CASSPQPWVEGLYTDTQYF. For the CDR3, the DNA is TGTGCCAGCAGTCCCCAACCATGGGTAGAGGGACTTTACACAGATACGCAGTATTTT.

Comment on this clonotype: Being one base from a much bigger clone, this may be a read error. CDR3 sequence reads: CASRERSGRGETQCF. Written as DNA, the CDR3 is TGTGCCAGCCGAGAAAGGAGCGGGAGGGGGGAGACCCAGTGCTTC. The chain joins TRBV13 to TRBJ2-5; TRBD2 agrees at 10 bases. Germline V gene data show CDR1 as PRHDT and CDR2 as FYEKMQ (reference sequence). CDR3 length: 15 residues.

Ten or more counts support this clonotype. This sequence joins TRBV12-3 or TRBV12-4 and TRBJ2-5; possible D gene TRBD2, 6 bases. The germline V and J ends were trimmed by 5 bases and 5 bases, with 18 bases remaining between them. The CDR3 has 15 residues. The CDR3 here is CASSTSGVRWETQYF. CDR3 coding DNA: TGTGCCAGCAGTACCTCGGGGGTACGGTGGGAGACCCAGTACTTC.

The table lists this clonotype with many counts. The genes are TRBV2 and TRBJ1-4; 9 bases line up with TRBD1. Germline V CDR1 and CDR2: SNHLY, FYNNEI. This CDR3 comprises 13 residues. Germline trimming cut 10 bases from V and 6 bases from J; bases unmatched to any gene: 6. The CDR3 spells CATGGQGDEKLFF. The CDR3 region has the DNA TGTGCCACCGGGGGACAGGGAGATGAAAAACTGTTTTTT.

This clonotype appeared many times. The chain links TRBV12-3 or TRBV12-4 to TRBJ1-2; the D is unclear. Between the trimmed V and J ends, which lost 7 bases and 1 base, there was a span of 22 bases. The CDR3 loop spans 17 amino acids. The CDR3 nucleotides read TGTGCCAGCATGGTCGACGGAGTTCAAAGTATTAACTATGGCTACACCTTC. Protein product: CASMVDGVQSINYGYTF.

This clonotype has ten or more counts. V is TRBV28 and J is TRBJ1-1; 7 bases are a match to TRBD1. The germline gives CDR1 MDHEN, CDR2 SYDVKM. The CDR3 is made up of 11 amino acids. The trim removed 6 bases at V and 11 bases at J, leaving 6 bases unmatched. CDR3 bases: TGTGCCAGCAGCTTCGACAGGGATGCTTTCTTT. Translating gives CASSFDRDAFF.

The V and J genes are TRBV5-6 and TRBJ2-1, with D unresolved. This CDR3 has 15 amino acids. CDR1 is SGHDT, CDR2 YYEEEE, per germline. V lost 2 bases, J lost 0 bases, and 9 bases lay in between. The CDR3 region is CASSFPPYSYNEQFF. In DNA, the CDR3 is TGTGCCAGCAGCTTTCCCCCTTACTCCTACAATGAGCAGTTCTTC.

The V and J genes are TRBV3-1 and TRBJ2-1; 8 bases agree with TRBD1. This CDR3 spans 15 amino acids. The V gene's germline CDR1 is LGHDT and CDR2 YNNKEL (reference sequence). J lost 6 bases, V lost 4 bases, and 8 bases had no gene match. This CDR3 reads CASSRPRTGRNEQFF. The CDR3 nucleotides read TGTGCCAGCAGCCGCCCGCGGACAGGGCGCAATGAGCAGTTCTTC.

The J gene is TRBJ1-5, the V gene TRBV5-8, with TRBD1 matching over 7 bases. The CDR3 consists of 17 residues. Unmatched junction bases numbered 7, after V lost 1 base and J lost 0 bases. The germline CDR1 and CDR2 sequences are SGHTS and YDEGEE. CDR3 in DNA: TGTGCCAGCAGCTTGTACATGGGACAGTTTAGCAATCAGCCCCAGCATTTT. This translates into CASSLYMGQFSNQPQHF.

Comment on this clonotype: A much larger clone differs from this one at a single base, so this may be a read error. The chain has TRBV7-9 and TRBJ2-7; the match to TRBD2 covers 7 bases. CDR1 is SEHNR, CDR2 FQNEAQ, per germline (reference sequence). The CDR3 has 15 residues. Here the CDR3 reads CASSEHTSDSYEKYF. DNA of the CDR3: TGTGCCAGCAGCGAGCATACTAGCGACTCCTACGAGAAGTACTTC.

The V and J genes are TRBV7-9 and TRBJ2-3, with TRBD2 as a possible D gene (6 bases). Germline lookup yields CDR1 SEHNR and CDR2 FQNEAQ (reference sequence). This CDR3 has 16 amino acids. Trimming removed 1 base at V and 7 bases at J, with 18 bases between. As DNA, the CDR3 is TGTGCCAGCAGCTTAGGTACTAGCAGGAGTACCAATACGCAGTATTTT. Encoded protein: CASSLGTSRSTNTQYF.

V usage is TRBV6-1 and J usage is TRBJ1-1; tentatively, D is TRBD1 (6 bases). The CDR3 consists of 15 residues. Per germline, CDR1 MNHNS and CDR2 SASEGT. Trimming removed 7 bases at V and 7 bases at J, with 22 bases between. The CDR3 DNA is TGTGCCAGCATAAGGGGGGCTAAAATTTCGGATGAAGCTTTCTTT. Protein sequence: CASIRGAKISDEAFF.

This clonotype was found many times. The V and J genes are TRBV18 and TRBJ2-5; 9 nucleotides agree with TRBD1. The CDR3 extends over 15 amino acids. J lost 5 bases, V lost 5 bases, and 9 bases had no gene match. The germline V gene encodes CDR1 KGHSH and CDR2 LQKENI. CDR3 coding DNA: TGTGCCAGCTCAGCACAAGGACAGGGGCGGGAGACCCAGTACTTC. Translation: CASSAQGQGRETQYF.

This clonotype was picked up a small number of times. The chain couples TRBV7-9 to TRBJ2-7; TRBD2 agrees at 8 bases. V lost 8 bases to trimming and J lost 0 bases; unmatched junction nucleotides: 6. Germline V gene sequence: CDR1 SEHNR, CDR2 FQNEAQ (reference sequence). The CDR3 sequence is 14 residues long. CDR3 residues: CASRLSGSSYEQYF. The DNA of the CDR3 is TGTGCCAGCCGGTTAAGCGGGAGCTCCTACGAGCAGTACTTC.

With regard to this clonotype: The junction differs from germline at one of its ends, possibly a read error. V gene TRBV2 combines with J gene TRBJ1-4, with D possibly matching TRBD1 (5 bases). The CDR3 runs to 15 residues. Germline V gives CDR1 SNHLY, CDR2 FYNNEI. The chain's CDR3 is CTSTVQRQGYEKLFF. CDR3 nucleotides: TGTACCAGCACGGTTCAACGGCAGGGCTACGAAAAACTGTTTTTT.

This clonotype has a count of ten or more. The chain links TRBV5-1 to TRBJ2-2; a possible D gene is TRBD2 (6 bases). The CDR3 runs to 15 residues. Trimming took off 1 base at V and 5 bases at J, with 12 bases between the two ends. The V gene's germline CDR1 is SGHRS and CDR2 YFSETQ. DNA of the CDR3: TGCGCCAGCAGCTTGACGGGAGTGCGGACCGGGGAGCTGTTTTTT. Translating it yields CASSLTGVRTGELFF. Looking up the rest from reference TRBV5-1 and TRBJ2-2 gives the full variable domain: KAGVTQTPRYLIKTRGQQVTLSCSPISGHRSVSWYQQTPGQGLQFLFEYFSETQRNKGNFPGRFSGRQFSNSRSEMNVSTLELGDSALYLCASSLTGVRTGELFFGEGSRLTVL.

The table lists this clonotype with a few counts. This chain links TRBV7-9 with TRBJ2-7; 12 positions match TRBD2. V shed 1 base, J shed 2 bases, and the junction held 3 bases outside the gene matches. This CDR3 is 16 amino acids long. The germline gives CDR1 SEHNR, CDR2 FQNEAQ (reference sequence). CDR3 protein: CASSLGLAGVTYEQYF. The CDR3 DNA reads TGTGCCAGCAGCTTAGGACTAGCGGGAGTTACCTACGAGCAGTACTTC.

At least ten counts were recorded for this clonotype. V usage is TRBV28 and J usage is TRBJ2-7, with D unresolved. Germline-derived CDR1 and CDR2 are MDHEN and SYDVKM. This CDR3 spans 15 amino acids. V gave up 2 bases and J gave up 0 bases, with 11 bases separating them. DNA for the CDR3: TGTGCCAGCAGTTTACATGGTGCGGACTCCTACGAGCAGTACTTC. It codes for CASSLHGADSYEQYF.

The chain uses TRBV27 and TRBJ2-3, with 8 positions matching TRBD2. Germline assignment: CDR1 MNHEY and CDR2 SMNVEV (reference sequence). The CDR3 is 14 amino acids. The V segment lost 4 bases and the J segment 4 bases; nucleotides outside the gene matches: 4. The CDR3 is CASSYRGGPDTQYF. CDR3 nucleotides: TGTGCCAGCAGTTACCGGGGGGGCCCAGATACGCAGTATTTT.